This is a list of T cell receptor beta chains from one sample in a study of shared clonotypes between healthy human individuals. Repertoires were generated with immunoSEQ multiplex PCR, while TCRdb's copy carries only in-frame clones and drops some. The sample lists around 2,000,000 clones, 85% to 95% occurring once. The sequencing sample was made of naive CD4+ T cells sorted from blood. Receptors were obtained from a man younger than 35 in good health. Each CDR3 is given without its conserved first and last residue. The order of the fields is V gene, clone size, J gene, CDR3 protein. The listing skips clone size in some rows; elsewhere it reads once, few, many or a size class.

TRBV11-2,-,TRBJ2-1,ASSPQGRGDNEQF
TRBV4-1,-,TRBJ1-2,ASSAGEAGWYGYT
TRBV9,-,TRBJ2-3,ASSLRGAADTQY
TRBV4-3,-,TRBJ1-6,ASSQDRGRNSPLH
TRBV18,-,TRBJ1-1,ASSPNPGAAVAF
TRBV7-8,-,TRBJ2-5,ASSIRLTSQETQY
TRBV6-5,-,TRBJ2-2,ASSYPGTGELF
TRBV19,-,TRBJ2-3,ASRAAITGDGTDTQY
TRBV19,-,TRBJ2-7,ASSNGITTAYEQY
TRBV9,-,TRBJ2-2,ASSVWSINTGELF
TRBV5-4,-,TRBJ2-7,ATQGIHSYEQY
TRBV30,-,TRBJ1-2,AWGTDLRYGYT
TRBV19,-,TRBJ2-1,ASSPDDRSPDNEQF
TRBV6-6,-,TRBJ2-2,ASSYSEKNTGELF
TRBV6-5,-,TRBJ2-5,ASSYWGVGQETQY
TRBV6-1,-,TRBJ2-7,ASSDAGQGGWYEQY
TRBV30,-,TRBJ1-5,AWSAGDGARGNQPQH
TRBV4-3,-,TRBJ2-7,ASSQGAKGTYEQY
TRBV2,-,TRBJ1-2,ASREQGVGGYT
TRBV2,-,TRBJ1-1,ASSIQGWTEAF
TRBV28,-,TRBJ1-1,ASSSRGRNTEAF
TRBV30,-,TRBJ1-1,AWSVIFGGGTEAF
TRBV18,-,TRBJ1-1,ASSPPTGVMNTEAF
TRBV19,-,TRBJ2-1,ASSISGLAGLDEQF
TRBV11-2,-,TRBJ1-4,ASSFNSVGNEKLF
TRBV7-6,-,TRBJ2-7,ASSLPQSGRIYEQY
TRBV18,once,TRBJ1-5,ASSPGPGGNQPQH
TRBV18,once,TRBJ2-2,ASSPKGTGVNTGELF
TRBV7-2,-,TRBJ1-1,ASSKGANPTEAF
TRBV30,once,TRBJ1-6,AWMGQGGTPLH
TRBV25-1,many,TRBJ2-2,ASSEDGRITGELF
TRBV11-2,-,TRBJ2-7,ASSSTSSYEQY
TRBV6-6,-,TRBJ1-6,ASSELRGTDSPLH
TRBV7-3,-,TRBJ2-7,ASSLSPSGEQY
TRBV5-1,-,TRBJ2-7,ASSFQNENQQY
TRBV6-1,-,TRBJ2-1,ASSMTLYSYNEQF
TRBV5-3,-,TRBJ2-3,ASSSWTGATDTQY
TRBV11-3,-,TRBJ2-5,ASSPGGQETQY
TRBV19,-,TRBJ1-1,ASKYLHATEAF
TRBV5-1,-,TRBJ2-5,ASSLSRGEETQY
TRBV10-3,-,TRBJ2-5,AIWSGIQETQY
TRBV7-9,-,TRBJ1-1,ASSSRTGANTEAF
TRBV5-8,-,TRBJ1-2,ASSPTPYYGYT
TRBV5-1,once,TRBJ2-7,ASSFSGGSSYEQY
TRBV5-1,-,TRBJ2-1,ASSLRQGSPNEQF
TRBV2,-,TRBJ2-7,ASSVRDTFPSGSLSGSYEQY
TRBV18,-,TRBJ2-3,ASSPKRDTSTDTQY
TRBV6-5,-,TRBJ2-5,ASSPQTGFWETQY
TRBV5-6,-,TRBJ2-1,ASSFGYGVYNEQF
TRBV6-1,-,TRBJ2-5,ASSVLTGTGGLETQY
TRBV5-4,-,TRBJ2-4,ASSRWGGNIQY
TRBV5-1,-,TRBJ2-1,ASSWTSGRYNEQF